This T cell receptor beta chain appears in the sequencing data of a study of T cell repertoires in cytomegalovirus infection. Study-wide results and caveats: There were carriers of CMV plus the relevant HLA, and cumulative public TCR beta family frequency identified them.

The sample holds many counts of this clonotype. Antigen specificity is unknown. The J segment lost 2 bases and the V segment lost 1 base, leaving 7 bases of the junction unmatched. The CDR3 runs 16 residues. In germline, CDR1 is MNHNS, CDR2 SASEGT. TCRdb fed the reads into MiXCR, producing one record per CDR3 protein. The sample includes about 920,000 distinct CDR3 sequences, approximately 32% of them seen just once. J is TRBJ2-7 and V is TRBV6-1; 8 nucleotides match TRBD1. The TCR originated in a human donor in good health (CMV status not recorded). Some clones in this sample may be carry-over from other donors' samples. The sequencing here drew on cultured CD8+ T cells from PBMCs, taken from culture after CMV antigen stimulation. CDR3 residues: CASSEGRWTGPYEQYF. The CDR3 region has the DNA TGTGCCAGCAGTGAAGGGCGTTGGACAGGGCCCTACGAGCAGTACTTC.